This T cell receptor beta chain is drawn from a study of blood T cell repertoires in COVID-19. Study-level information: Acute and convalescent COVID-19 specimens originated in the United States, Italy and Spain.

Per the original methods: Amplification with reference gene primers provided the estimates of nucleated cell counts. The method was immunoSEQ multiplex PCR; TCRdb's version includes in-frame clones alone and lacks a portion of them. That table gives V, J and clone size, and the DNA gave D and trimming. Seen here are tens of thousands of clones, 75% to 95% observed once, and the top ten hold less than 0.85%. V was trimmed by 7 bases and J by 9 bases, leaving 19 bases between them. Germline V gene sequence: CDR1 MNHEY, CDR2 SVGEGT. The CDR3 covers 13 residues. The clonotype originates from a woman older than 75 with acute or convalescent COVID-19. The genes are TRBV6-2 or TRBV6-3 and TRBJ2-7; D is possibly TRBD2 (7 bases). Input material: peripheral blood. The DNA of the CDR3 is TGTGCCAGCACCCCGAACGGGGGGCCTGTGCAGTACTTC. Amino acid sequence: CASTPNGGPVQYF.